The 22 T cell receptor beta chains below all came from one sample that was sequenced in a study of blood T cell repertoires in COVID-19. Clones were read by immunoSEQ multiplex PCR, and TCRdb kept only the in-frame ones, dropping some. The data show under 40,000 clones, with approximately 91% seen just once and about 39% held by the top ten. Input material: peripheral blood. The receptors were gathered from a man aged 60-69 years with active or convalescent COVID-19.

V and J are TRBV5-1 and TRBJ2-2, with a possible D match to TRBD2 (7 bases). The CDR3 runs to 15 residues. The V gene lost 5 bases and the J gene lost 0 bases, with 11 bases spanning the gap. Per germline, CDR1 SGHRS and CDR2 YFSETQ. DNA for the CDR3: TGCGCCAGCAGAGTAGGGGGGGCGAACACCGGGGAGCTGTTTTTT. This translates into CASRVGGANTGELFF.

The V call is TRBV28, the J call TRBJ1-6, with 7 bases identical to TRBD1. The CDR3 sequence is 13 residues long. Losses at the gene ends were 6 bases for V and 4 bases for J; bases not matched to a gene: 0. Looked up from germline, CDR1 is MDHEN and CDR2 is SYDVKM. This CDR3 reads CASRTGYNSPLHF. The DNA of the CDR3 is TGTGCCAGCAGGACAGGGTATAATTCACCCCTCCACTTT.

The chain employs TRBV2 and TRBJ1-5; 8 bases map to TRBD1. V lost 6 bases, J lost 4 bases, and 8 bases stayed unmatched. The CDR3 is 15 residues long. Germline V gene sequence: CDR1 SNHLY, CDR2 FYNNEI. The chain's CDR3 is CASSSYRGTNQPQHF. The CDR3 region has the DNA TGTGCCAGCAGCTCCTACAGGGGGACTAATCAGCCCCAGCATTTT.

The chain uses TRBV11-2 and TRBJ2-7; TRBD2 matches 7 bases. Germline V CDR1 and CDR2: SGHAT, FQNNGV. CDR3 length equals 14 residues. V lost 6 bases to trimming and J lost 2 bases; unmatched junction nucleotides: 7. The CDR3 loop reads CASRDAGVTYEQYF. In nucleotides, the CDR3 is TGTGCCAGCAGAGATGCGGGAGTGACCTACGAGCAGTACTTC.

The chain is built from TRBV6-4 and TRBJ2-1; 7 nucleotides agree with TRBD2. The CDR3 contains 14 residues. Looked up from germline, CDR1 is MRHNA and CDR2 is SNTAGT. V was clipped by 6 bases and J by 5 bases; unmatched bases: 7. The CDR3: CASSGLGPHNEQFF. Here the CDR3 DNA reads TGTGCCAGCAGCGGACTAGGTCCTCACAATGAGCAGTTCTTC.

The rearrangement links TRBV6-5 to TRBJ1-2; 8 bases map to TRBD1. The germline gives CDR1 MNHEY, CDR2 SVGAGI. The CDR3 length is 13 residues. The V segment lost 5 bases and the J segment 6 bases; nucleotides outside the gene matches: 5. The CDR3 DNA is TGTGCCAGCAGTATCAGGGGGCCCGATGGCTACACCTTC. Amino acid sequence: CASSIRGPDGYTF.

V and J are TRBV5-4 and TRBJ2-7, with 10 bases fitting TRBD1. Per germline, CDR1 SGHNT and CDR2 YYREEE (reference sequence). V was pared by 3 bases and J by 5 bases, with 8 bases of the junction left unmatched. The CDR3 has 15 amino acids. The CDR3 bases are TGTGCCAGCAGCTATAGGACAGGGGGGAGCAACGAGCAGTACTTC. It translates to CASSYRTGGSNEQYF.

Only one count was recorded for this clone. V gene TRBV2 combines with J gene TRBJ2-7; unclear D gene. Trimming left V 1 base short and J 3 bases short, with 7 bases between. CDR1 and CDR2 (germline): SNHLY, FYNNEI. The CDR3 length is 13 residues. CDR3 sequence reads: CASSEVRGYEQYF. CDR3 nucleotide sequence: TGTGCCAGCAGTGAAGTGCGCGGCTACGAGCAGTACTTC.

V and J are TRBV5-1 and TRBJ1-3; unclear D gene. The V end was cut by 4 bases, the J end by 4 bases, with 9 bases between. This CDR3 spans 13 amino acids. Germline loops: CDR1 SGHRS, CDR2 YFSETQ. This CDR3 is CASSPDIGNTIYF. The DNA of the CDR3 is TGCGCCAGCAGCCCCGACATCGGAAACACCATATATTTT.

This clone was observed a single time. The genes are TRBV28 and TRBJ1-2, with a possible D match to TRBD1 (5 bases). Looked up from germline, CDR1 is MDHEN and CDR2 is SYDVKM. The CDR3 runs to 13 residues. V dropped 6 bases and J dropped 7 bases, with 15 bases sitting between them. CDR3 nucleotides: TGTGCCAGCAGGCGCAGGGACTTTGGTGGCTACACCTTC. Its translation: CASRRRDFGGYTF.

V gene TRBV2 combines with J gene TRBJ2-1; 8 positions agree with TRBD2. V lost 4 bases, J lost 4 bases, and 6 bases stayed unmatched. The CDR3 contains 15 residues. Germline V gene sequence: CDR1 SNHLY, CDR2 FYNNEI. The CDR3 sequence is CASSGRAGGYNEQFF. CDR3 nucleotide sequence: TGTGCCAGCAGTGGCCGGGCGGGGGGTTACAATGAGCAGTTCTTC.

The chain carries TRBV9 and TRBJ1-6, with D possibly matching TRBD1 (5 bases). The CDR3 spans 15 residues. Germline assignment: CDR1 SGDLS and CDR2 YYNGEE. V lost 7 bases, J lost 0 bases, and 11 bases lay in between. The CDR3: CASQRQSSYNSPLHF. The CDR3 DNA is TGTGCCAGCCAAAGACAGAGCTCCTATAATTCACCCCTCCACTTT.

The V and J genes are TRBV5-8 and TRBJ2-7; possibly TRBD2 for D (6 bases). Germline CDR1 SGHTS, CDR2 YDEGEE. The CDR3 covers 15 residues. The V end was cut by 4 bases, the J end by 5 bases, with 19 bases between. The CDR3, as DNA: TGTGCCAGCAGCGTCCGGGACTCCAGTGTCCACGAGCAGTACTTC. Amino acid sequence: CASSVRDSSVHEQYF.

V gene TRBV29-1 combines with J gene TRBJ2-7; D is ambiguous. CDR1 is SQVTM and CDR2 is ANQGSEA in the germline V gene. The CDR3 runs to 12 residues. Trimming stripped 6 bases from V and 4 bases from J, with 13 bases between. The DNA for the CDR3 is TGCAGCGTCCTGGGCCTTGGGTACGAGCAGTACTTC. Its translation is CSVLGLGYEQYF.

The rearrangement links TRBV7-8 to TRBJ1-1, with 7 bases matching TRBD1. CDR1 is SGHVS, CDR2 FQNEAQ, per germline. The junction had 6 bases not matched to a gene; V was cut back by 5 bases and J by 3 bases. This CDR3 has 14 residues. The CDR3 DNA reads TGTGCCAGCAGCGTCGACAGGGCGTACACTGAAGCTTTCTTT. It encodes CASSVDRAYTEAFF.

This clone was seen a single time. The chain employs TRBV9 and TRBJ2-1; 14 bases match TRBD2. Germline lookup yields CDR1 SGDLS and CDR2 YYNGEE. The CDR3 contains 20 residues. The V and J ends lost 4 bases and 12 bases, in that order; junction bases with no gene match: 24. This CDR3 is CASSPTPTGTMTSGGAGQFF. CDR3 nucleotides: TGTGCCAGCAGCCCGACCCCTACCGGGACCATGACTAGCGGGGGGGCCGGGCAGTTCTTC.

The chain uses TRBV5-1 and TRBJ1-1, with 8 bases identical to TRBD1. The CDR3 runs 15 residues. The ends lost 5 bases at V and 0 bases at J; junction bases unmatched: 6. Germline lookup yields CDR1 SGHRS and CDR2 YFSETQ. The CDR3 nucleotides are TGCGCCAGCAGACCGTCGGACAGGGTGAACACTGAAGCTTTCTTT. This gives the protein CASRPSDRVNTEAFF.

This clone was counted between two and nine times. The chain carries TRBV3-1 (or the pseudogene TRBV3-2) and TRBJ1-6; D unclear. CDR1 LGHDT and CDR2 YNNKEL come from the germline V gene (reference sequence). This CDR3 has 14 amino acids. V lost 4 bases and J lost 9, with 13 bases in between. CDR3: CASSRLEGRSPLHF. As DNA, the CDR3 is TGTGCCAGCAGCCGGCTGGAGGGCCGTTCACCCCTCCACTTT.

The gene calls are TRBV5-1 and TRBJ2-1, with TRBD2 identical over 13 bases. CDR3 length: 16 amino acids. With V trimmed by 3 bases and J by 7 bases, 7 bases remained unmatched. Germline V lookup: CDR1 SGHRS, CDR2 YFSETQ. The CDR3 nucleotides are TGCGCCAGCAGCTGGGTGACTAGCGGGGGGAGGAATGAGCAGTTCTTC. The encoded protein is CASSWVTSGGRNEQFF. The entire variable domain, with the rest obtained from reference TRBV5-1 and TRBJ2-1, is as follows: KAGVTQTPRYLIKTRGQQVTLSCSPISGHRSVSWYQQTPGQGLQFLFEYFSETQRNKGNFPGRFSGRQFSNSRSEMNVSTLELGDSALYLCASSWVTSGGRNEQFFGPGTRLTVL.

This rearrangement joins TRBV24-1 to TRBJ2-1, with TRBD2 identical over 10 bases. Per germline, CDR1 KGHDR and CDR2 SFDVKD. There are 16 residues in the CDR3. J was trimmed by 3 bases and V by 2 bases; bases with no gene match: 3. The DNA for the CDR3 is TGTGCCACCAGTGATTCCCTAGCGGGGGTCTACAATGAGCAGTTCTTC. Its protein product is CATSDSLAGVYNEQFF.

The chain combines TRBV9 with TRBJ1-4; D possibly corresponds to TRBD1 (6 bases). Trimming removed 5 bases from V and 2 bases from J, with 16 bases in between. This CDR3 is 16 amino acids long. Germline V gene data show CDR1 as SGDLS and CDR2 as YYNGEE. CDR3 DNA sequence: TGTGCCAGCAGAACTCCAGGGGTCCCCACTAATGAAAAACTGTTTTTT. Translating it yields CASRTPGVPTNEKLFF.

The genes are TRBV15 and TRBJ1-2; tentatively, D is TRBD1 (5 bases). Deletions cut 3 bases from V and 10 bases from J, with 18 bases between. The CDR3 totals 14 residues. CDR1 is LNHNV, CDR2 YYDKDF, per germline (reference sequence). The CDR3 reads CATSSMLGAPAYTF. The CDR3 coding sequence is TGTGCCACCAGCAGCATGTTAGGGGCCCCCGCCTACACCTTC. Together with reference TRBV15 and TRBJ1-2, the CDR3 gives the full variable domain: DAMVIQNPRYQVTQFGKPVTLSCSQTLNHNVMYWYQQKSSQAPKLLFHYYDKDFNNEADTPDNFQSRRPNTSFCFLDIRSPGLGDTAMYLCATSSMLGAPAYTFGSGTRLTVV.